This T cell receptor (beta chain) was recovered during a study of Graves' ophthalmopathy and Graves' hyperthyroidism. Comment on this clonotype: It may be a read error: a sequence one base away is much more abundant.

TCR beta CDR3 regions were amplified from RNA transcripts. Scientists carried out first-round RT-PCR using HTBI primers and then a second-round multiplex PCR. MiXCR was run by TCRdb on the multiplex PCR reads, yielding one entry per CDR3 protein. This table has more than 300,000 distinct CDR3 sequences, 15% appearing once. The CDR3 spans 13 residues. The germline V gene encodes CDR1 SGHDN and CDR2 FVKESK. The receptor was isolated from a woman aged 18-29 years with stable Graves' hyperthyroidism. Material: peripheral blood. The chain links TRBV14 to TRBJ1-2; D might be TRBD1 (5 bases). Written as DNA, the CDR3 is TGTGCCAGCAGCCAAACAGGACTCTATGGCTACGCCTTC. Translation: CASSQTGLYGYAF.